The sequence of this T cell receptor (beta chain) was determined in a study of OX40 agonist ivuxolimab in advanced cancers. General study findings and limits: People who partly responded at 0.1-3.0 mg/kg had some of the least clonal expansion seen. More expanded clones were found, on average, in CD8+ than in CD4+ T cells.

Anyone with autoimmune disease history or systemic immunosuppression was excluded. A remark on this clone: Its antigen is not known.

V was clipped by 5 bases and J by 3 bases; unmatched bases: 3. This CDR3 has 14 amino acids. CDR1 and CDR2 from the germline V gene are LGHNA and YNFKEQ. Profiling relied on immunoSEQ multiplex PCR, and the TCRdb table lists in-frame clones only, not all of them. The sample holds over 40,000 clones, around 86% seen once. Sample: CD4+ or CD8+ T cells sorted from blood, taken in a trial of the OX40 agonist ivuxolimab. This receptor was identified in an adult with an advanced solid tumor such as melanoma, head and neck, liver or kidney cancer. The chain carries TRBV4-2 and TRBJ2-7; TRBD2 aligns across 11 bases. The CDR3 protein is CASSTGTSGYEQYF. Written as DNA, the CDR3 is TGTGCCAGCAGCACGGGGACTAGCGGCTACGAGCAGTACTTC.